The text below deals with one T cell receptor (beta chain). Its antigen remains unknown. The record originates from a study of graft-versus-host responses after intestinal transplantation. Turning to the study itself: Recipients received multivisceral, liver-intestinal, or isolated intestinal transplants.

The junction had 2 bases not matched to a gene; V was cut back by 1 base and J by 8 bases. Germline V gene sequence: CDR1 MGHRA, CDR2 YSYEKL. This CDR3 comprises 14 residues. Regarding the study as a whole: Researchers found GvH clones in recipient marrow, and some showed up first in ileum or blood. Early after transplant, HvG declines were associated with peak levels of circulating GvH clones.

Clones were sequenced by immunoSEQ multiplex PCR, and TCRdb holds only the in-frame ones, with some missing. The sample carries approximately 50,000 clones, about 90% recorded once. The sample consisted of PBMCs, taken 26 days after transplant. The receptor comes from a human patient who received an intestinal transplant, so some T cells may come from the graft donor. The chain recombines TRBV4-1 with TRBJ1-6, with TRBD1 matching 7 bases. The CDR3 spells CASSQGQGDSPLHF. The CDR3 DNA sequence: TGCGCCAGCAGCCAAGGGCAGGGGGATTCACCCCTCCACTTT.